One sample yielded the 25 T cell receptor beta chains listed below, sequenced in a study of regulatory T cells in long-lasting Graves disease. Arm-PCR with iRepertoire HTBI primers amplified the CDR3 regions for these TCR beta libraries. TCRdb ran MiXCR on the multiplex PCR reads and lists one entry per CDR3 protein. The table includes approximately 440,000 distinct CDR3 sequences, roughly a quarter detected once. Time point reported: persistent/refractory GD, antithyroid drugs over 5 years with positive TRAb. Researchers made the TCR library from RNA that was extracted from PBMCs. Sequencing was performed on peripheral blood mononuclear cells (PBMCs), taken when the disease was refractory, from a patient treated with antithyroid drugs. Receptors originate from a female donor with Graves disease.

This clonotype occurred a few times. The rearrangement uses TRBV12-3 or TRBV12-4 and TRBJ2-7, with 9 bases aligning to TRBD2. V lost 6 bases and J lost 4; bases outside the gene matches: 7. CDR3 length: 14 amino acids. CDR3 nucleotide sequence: TGTGCCAGCAGATCTAGCGGGAAGGCGTACGAGCAGTACTTC. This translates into CASRSSGKAYEQYF.

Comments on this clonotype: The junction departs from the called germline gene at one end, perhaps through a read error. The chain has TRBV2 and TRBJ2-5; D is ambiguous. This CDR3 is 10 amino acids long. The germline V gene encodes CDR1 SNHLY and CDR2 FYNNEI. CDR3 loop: CASFREAQYF. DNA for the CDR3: TGTGCCAGCTTCCGAGAGGCCCAGTACTTC.

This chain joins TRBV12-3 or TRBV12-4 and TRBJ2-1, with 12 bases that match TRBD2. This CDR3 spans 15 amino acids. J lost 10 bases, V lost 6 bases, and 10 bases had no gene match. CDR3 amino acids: CASSLTTSGRNEQFF. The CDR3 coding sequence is TGTGCCAGCAGCCTAACGACTAGCGGGAGAAACGAGCAGTTCTTC.

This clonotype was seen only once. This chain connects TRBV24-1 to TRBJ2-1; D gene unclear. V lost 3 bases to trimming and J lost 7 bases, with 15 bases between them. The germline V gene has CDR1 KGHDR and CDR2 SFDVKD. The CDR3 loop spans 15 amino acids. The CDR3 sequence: CATSDTGSRANEQFF. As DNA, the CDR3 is TGTGCCACCAGTGATACTGGAAGCCGGGCAAATGAGCAGTTCTTC.

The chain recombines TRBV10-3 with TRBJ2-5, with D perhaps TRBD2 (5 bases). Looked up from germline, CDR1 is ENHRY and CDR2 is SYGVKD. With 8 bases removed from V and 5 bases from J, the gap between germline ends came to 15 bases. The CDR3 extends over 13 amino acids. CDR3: CAIGLSLGETQYF. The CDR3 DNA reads TGTGCCATCGGACTCTCCCTTGGGGAGACCCAGTACTTC.

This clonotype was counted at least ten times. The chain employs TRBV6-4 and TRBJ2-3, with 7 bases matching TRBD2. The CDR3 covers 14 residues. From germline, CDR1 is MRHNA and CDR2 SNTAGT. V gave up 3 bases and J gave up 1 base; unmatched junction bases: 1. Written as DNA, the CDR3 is TGTGCCAGCAGTGAAACTAGCGGCACAGATACGCAGTATTTT. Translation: CASSETSGTDTQYF.

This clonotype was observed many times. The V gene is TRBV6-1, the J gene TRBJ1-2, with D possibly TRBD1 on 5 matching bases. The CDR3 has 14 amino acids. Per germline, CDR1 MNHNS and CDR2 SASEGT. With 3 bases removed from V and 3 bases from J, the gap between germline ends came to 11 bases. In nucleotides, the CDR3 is TGTGCCAGCAGTGATGTTGGGGGTCACTATGGCTACACCTTC. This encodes CASSDVGGHYGYTF.

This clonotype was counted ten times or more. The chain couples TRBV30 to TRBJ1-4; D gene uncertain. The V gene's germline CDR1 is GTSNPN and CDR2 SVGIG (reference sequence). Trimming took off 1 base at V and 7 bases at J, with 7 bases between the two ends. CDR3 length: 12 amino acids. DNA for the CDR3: TGTGCCTGGAGTGGAGGTTTTGAAAAACTGTTTTTT. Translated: CAWSGGFEKLFF.

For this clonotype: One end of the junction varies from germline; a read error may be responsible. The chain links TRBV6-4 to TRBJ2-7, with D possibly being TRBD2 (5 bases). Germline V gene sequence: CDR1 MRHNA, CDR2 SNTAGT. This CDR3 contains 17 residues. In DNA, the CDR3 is TGTGCCAGCAGTTACTCCTCCGGGGTATCCTACCCCTACGAGCAGTACTTC. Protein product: CASSYSSGVSYPYEQYF.

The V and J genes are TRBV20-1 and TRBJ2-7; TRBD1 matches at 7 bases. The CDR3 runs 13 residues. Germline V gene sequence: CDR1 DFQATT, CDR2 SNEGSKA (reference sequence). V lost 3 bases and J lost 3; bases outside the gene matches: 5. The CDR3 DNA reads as TGCAGTGCTAGGCGACAGGGATTCTACGAGCAGTACTTC. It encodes CSARRQGFYEQYF.

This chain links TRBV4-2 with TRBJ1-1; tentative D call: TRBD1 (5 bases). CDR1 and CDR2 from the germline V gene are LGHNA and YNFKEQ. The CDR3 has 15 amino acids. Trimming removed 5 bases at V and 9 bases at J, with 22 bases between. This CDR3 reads CASSSAGGAPTKAFF. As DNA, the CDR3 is TGTGCCAGCAGCTCCGCGGGTGGGGCACCTACAAAAGCTTTCTTT.

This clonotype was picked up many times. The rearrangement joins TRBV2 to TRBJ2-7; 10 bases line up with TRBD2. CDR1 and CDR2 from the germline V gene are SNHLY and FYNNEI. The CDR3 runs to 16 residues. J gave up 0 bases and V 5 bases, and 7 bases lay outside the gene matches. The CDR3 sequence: CASSSGLAVSSYEQYF. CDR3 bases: TGTGCCAGCAGTTCCGGACTAGCGGTAAGCTCCTACGAGCAGTACTTC.

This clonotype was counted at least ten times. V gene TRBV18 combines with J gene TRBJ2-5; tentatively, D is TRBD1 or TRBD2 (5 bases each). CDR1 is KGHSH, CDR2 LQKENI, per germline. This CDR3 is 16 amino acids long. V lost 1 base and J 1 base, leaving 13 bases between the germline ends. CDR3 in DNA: TGTGCCAGCTCACCACTACAGGCCCGGGGCCAAGAGACCCAGTACTTC. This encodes CASSPLQARGQETQYF.

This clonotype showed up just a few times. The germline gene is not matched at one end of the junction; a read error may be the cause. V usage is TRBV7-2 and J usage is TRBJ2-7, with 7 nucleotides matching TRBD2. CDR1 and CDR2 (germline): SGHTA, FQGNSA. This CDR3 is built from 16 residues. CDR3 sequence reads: CASSLQLASLSCEQYF. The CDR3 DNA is TGTGCCAGCAGTTTACAACTAGCGAGCCTCTCCTGCGAGCAGTACTTC.

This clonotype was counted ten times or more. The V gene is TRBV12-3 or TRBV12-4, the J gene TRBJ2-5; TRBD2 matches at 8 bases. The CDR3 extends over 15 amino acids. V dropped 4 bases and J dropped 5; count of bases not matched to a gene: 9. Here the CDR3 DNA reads TGTGCCAGCAGTTCTGGACTAGCCTCCGGGGAGACCCAGTACTTC. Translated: CASSSGLASGETQYF.

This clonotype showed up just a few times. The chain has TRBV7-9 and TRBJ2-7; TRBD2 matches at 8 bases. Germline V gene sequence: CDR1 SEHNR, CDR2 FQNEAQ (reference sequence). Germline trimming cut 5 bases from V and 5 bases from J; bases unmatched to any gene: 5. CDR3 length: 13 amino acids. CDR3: CASSTGRDDEQYF. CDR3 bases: TGTGCCAGCAGCACCGGGAGGGACGACGAGCAGTACTTC.

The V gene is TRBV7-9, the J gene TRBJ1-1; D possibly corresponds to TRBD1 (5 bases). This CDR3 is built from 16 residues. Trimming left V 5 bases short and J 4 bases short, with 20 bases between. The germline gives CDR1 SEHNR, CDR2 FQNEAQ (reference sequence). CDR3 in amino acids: CASSPNIDRFSTEAFF. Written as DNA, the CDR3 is TGTGCCAGCAGCCCGAACATTGACAGATTTTCCACTGAAGCTTTCTTT.

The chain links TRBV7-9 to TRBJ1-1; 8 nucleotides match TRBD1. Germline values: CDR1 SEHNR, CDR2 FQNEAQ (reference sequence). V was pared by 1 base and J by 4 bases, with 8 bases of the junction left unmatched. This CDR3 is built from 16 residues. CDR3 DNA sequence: TGTGCCAGCAGCTTAGGACTGGACAGGGTCGGCACTGAAGCTTTCTTT. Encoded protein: CASSLGLDRVGTEAFF.

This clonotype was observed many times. CDR3 DNA sequence: TGTGCCAGCAATGCGGGAGGAACCTCCTACGAGCAGTACTTC. The encoded protein is CASNAGGTSYEQYF. V and J are TRBV6-1 and TRBJ2-7, with TRBD2 identical over 8 bases. The CDR3 loop spans 14 amino acids. The J segment lost 0 bases and the V segment lost 7 bases, leaving 5 bases of the junction unmatched. Germline CDR1 MNHNS, CDR2 SASEGT.

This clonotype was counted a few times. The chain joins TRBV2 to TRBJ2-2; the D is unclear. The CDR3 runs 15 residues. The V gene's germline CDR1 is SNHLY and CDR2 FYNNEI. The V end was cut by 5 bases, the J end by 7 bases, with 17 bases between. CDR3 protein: CASSPDRSAIGELFF. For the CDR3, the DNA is TGTGCCAGCAGTCCCGATCGGTCGGCGATCGGGGAGCTGTTTTTT.

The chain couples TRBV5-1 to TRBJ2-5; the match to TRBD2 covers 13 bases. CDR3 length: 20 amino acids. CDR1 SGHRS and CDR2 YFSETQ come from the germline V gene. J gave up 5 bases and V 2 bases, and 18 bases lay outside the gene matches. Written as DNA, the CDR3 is TGCGCCAGCAGCTTCTCCGGGACTAGCGGGACGGCCCGCTCGGGGGAGACCCAGTACTTC. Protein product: CASSFSGTSGTARSGETQYF.

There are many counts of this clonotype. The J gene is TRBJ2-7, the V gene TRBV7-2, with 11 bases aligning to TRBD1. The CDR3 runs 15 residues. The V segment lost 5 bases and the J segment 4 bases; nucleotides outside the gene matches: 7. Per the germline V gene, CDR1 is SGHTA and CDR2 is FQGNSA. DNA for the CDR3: TGTGCCAGCAGCCCAGGGACAGGGGGACCATACGAGCAGTACTTC. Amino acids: CASSPGTGGPYEQYF.

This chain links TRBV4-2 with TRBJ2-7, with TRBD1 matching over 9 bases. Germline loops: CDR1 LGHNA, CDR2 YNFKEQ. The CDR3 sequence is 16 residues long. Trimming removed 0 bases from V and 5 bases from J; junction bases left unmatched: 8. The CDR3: CASSQDPGQGFHEQYF. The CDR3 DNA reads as TGTGCCAGCAGCCAAGACCCGGGACAGGGTTTCCACGAGCAGTACTTC.

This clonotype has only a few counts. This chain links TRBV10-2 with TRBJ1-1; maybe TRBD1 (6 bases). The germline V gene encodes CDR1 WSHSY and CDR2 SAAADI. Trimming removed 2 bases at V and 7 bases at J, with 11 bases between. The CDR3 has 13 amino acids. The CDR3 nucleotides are TGCGCCAGCAGTGAGACCTGGACAGTTGAAGCTTTCTTT. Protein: CASSETWTVEAFF.

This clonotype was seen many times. In DNA, the CDR3 is TGTGCCAGCAGTATCCCCCCTTATCGTAAGAGGGAGACCCAGTACTTC. The encoded protein is CASSIPPYRKRETQYF. The genes are TRBV6-1 and TRBJ2-5; D unresolved. This CDR3 has 16 amino acids. The V end was cut by 5 bases, the J end by 5 bases, with 21 bases between. The germline CDR1 and CDR2 sequences are MNHNS and SASEGT.